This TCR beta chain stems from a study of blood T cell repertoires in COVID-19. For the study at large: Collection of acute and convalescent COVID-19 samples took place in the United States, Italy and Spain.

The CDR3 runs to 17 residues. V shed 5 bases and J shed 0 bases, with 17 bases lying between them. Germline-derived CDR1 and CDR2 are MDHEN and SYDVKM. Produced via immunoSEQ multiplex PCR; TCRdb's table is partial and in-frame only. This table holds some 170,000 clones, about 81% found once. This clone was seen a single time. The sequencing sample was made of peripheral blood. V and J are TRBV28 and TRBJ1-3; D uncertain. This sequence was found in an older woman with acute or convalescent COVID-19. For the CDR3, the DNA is TGTGCCAGCAGTCCCCCAGGACTCTTATCCTCTGGAAACACCATATATTTT. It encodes CASSPPGLLSSGNTIYF.